The 13 T cell receptor beta chains in this list originate from one sample, sequenced in a study of somatic mutations in cytotoxic T cells in rheumatoid arthritis. Libraries were prepared by immunoSEQ multiplex PCR; TCRdb keeps only in-frame clonotypes and omits some of them. The sample lists about 15,000 clones; more than 65% were seen once. The sample was CD8+ T cells sorted from blood. All receptors derive from an adult with rheumatoid arthritis.

The chain is built from TRBV19 and TRBJ2-1; D possibly corresponds to TRBD1 (6 bases). This CDR3 has 17 amino acids. Germline assignment: CDR1 LNHDA and CDR2 SQIVND (reference sequence). Trimming shortened V by 1 base and J by 3 bases, and 16 bases separated the two germline ends. The CDR3 sequence is CASSIAQGPNIYNEQFF. The DNA for the CDR3 is TGTGCCAGTAGTATAGCCCAGGGGCCGAACATCTACAATGAGCAGTTCTTC.

The chain combines TRBV29-1 with TRBJ2-7, with TRBD1 matching 11 bases. The ends lost 2 bases at V and 6 bases at J; junction bases unmatched: 6. The CDR3 spans 14 residues. CDR1 SQVTM and CDR2 ANQGSEA come from the germline V gene. As DNA, the CDR3 is TGCAGCGTTGAACAGGGACAGGGGGACGGCGAGCAGTACTTC. Its protein product is CSVEQGQGDGEQYF.

In this sample, this clone turned up a few times. The chain couples TRBV5-1 to TRBJ1-1; 7 nucleotides agree with TRBD1. The trim removed 3 bases at V and 5 bases at J, leaving 4 bases unmatched. From germline, CDR1 is SGHRS and CDR2 YFSETQ. This CDR3 has 13 amino acids. CDR3 DNA sequence: TGCGCCAGCAGCTCATACAGGGGTACTGAAGCTTTCTTT. Translation: CASSSYRGTEAFF.

The DNA of the CDR3 is TGTGCCAGCAGCTTAGTACGGGGGGGCCGGCGGGTGACCCAGTACTTC. Translation gives CASSLVRGGRRVTQYF. The chain is built from TRBV11-3 and TRBJ2-5; TRBD2 agrees at 8 bases. Germline V gives CDR1 SGHNT, CDR2 YENEEA. The CDR3 spans 16 residues. V was clipped by 1 base and J by 7 bases; unmatched bases: 11.

The chain recombines TRBV5-1 with TRBJ1-4; no firm D call. The CDR3 is 15 residues long. Germline CDR1 and CDR2: SGHRS and YFSETQ. V was pared by 0 bases and J by 0 bases, with 6 bases between. The CDR3 protein is CASSLGASTNEKLFF. In DNA, the CDR3 is TGCGCCAGCAGCTTGGGTGCCTCAACTAATGAAAAACTGTTTTTT.

This clone was found a few times. The chain couples TRBV15 to TRBJ2-1, with 14 nucleotides matching TRBD2. The V and J ends lost 5 bases and 7 bases, in that order; junction bases with no gene match: 10. The CDR3 runs 17 residues. The germline CDR1 and CDR2 sequences are LNHNV and YYDKDF (reference sequence). In DNA form, the CDR3 reads TGTGCCACCAGCCCTGGGACTAGCGGGGGCCTGTGGAATGAGCAGTTCTTC. Residues: CATSPGTSGGLWNEQFF.

CDR3 protein: CASSQGRGGLNEQFF. The CDR3 coding sequence is TGCGCCAGCAGCCAAGGGCGGGGGGGCCTGAATGAGCAGTTCTTC. J is TRBJ2-1 and V is TRBV4-1, with 9 bases that match TRBD2. The CDR3 is made up of 15 amino acids. Germline V gene sequence: CDR1 MGHRA, CDR2 YSYEKL. After removal of 1 base from V and 7 bases from J, the junction contained 5 bases not matched to a gene.

This sequence joins TRBV27 and TRBJ1-1; 9 bases fit TRBD1. The CDR3 has 16 residues. The germline gives CDR1 MNHEY, CDR2 SMNVEV (reference sequence). V lost 4 bases and J lost 0; bases outside the gene matches: 6. CDR3 loop: CASSYGTGPMNTEAFF. DNA of the CDR3: TGTGCCAGCAGTTATGGGACAGGGCCCATGAACACTGAAGCTTTCTTT.

In DNA form, the CDR3 reads TGTGCCAGCAGCGTCGGGGGGGCCATTTGGGATGAGCAGTTCTTC. Protein: CASSVGGAIWDEQFF. The genes are TRBV7-2 and TRBJ2-1; 8 nucleotides agree with TRBD2. Germline loops: CDR1 SGHTA, CDR2 FQGNSA. V was clipped by 5 bases and J by 8 bases; unmatched bases: 11. The CDR3 length is 15 residues. The complete variable domain, with remaining parts taken from reference TRBV7-2 and TRBJ2-1, reads GAGVSQSPSNKVTEKGKDVELRCDPISGHTALYWYRQSLGQGLEFLIYFQGNSAPDKSGLPSDRFSAERTGGSVSTLTIQRTQQEDSAVYLCASSVGGAIWDEQFFGPGTRLTVL.

This chain joins TRBV14 and TRBJ2-1; TRBD1 agrees at 8 bases. The CDR3 extends over 16 amino acids. CDR1 SGHDN and CDR2 FVKESK come from the germline V gene. Unmatched junction bases numbered 8, after V lost 0 bases and J lost 7 bases. The CDR3 loop is CASSQDWTGWGNEQFF. The CDR3 coding sequence is TGTGCCAGCAGCCAAGATTGGACAGGGTGGGGGAATGAGCAGTTCTTC.

This chain uses TRBV7-3 with TRBJ2-1, with D unresolved. CDR1 and CDR2 (germline): SGHTA, FQGTGA. CDR3 length: 15 amino acids. Trimming stripped 2 bases from V and 0 bases from J, with 8 bases between. CDR3 protein: CASSLESVSYNEQFF. In DNA, the CDR3 is TGTGCCAGCAGCTTAGAAAGTGTCTCCTACAATGAGCAGTTCTTC.

This clone was recorded a few times. This sequence joins TRBV27 and TRBJ1-6; TRBD1 might be the D (5 bases). Trimming removed 6 bases from V and 8 bases from J, with 17 bases in between. This CDR3 region has 15 residues. Germline-derived CDR1 and CDR2 are MNHEY and SMNVEV (reference sequence). This CDR3 reads CASSFGALGYSPLHF. CDR3 in DNA: TGTGCCAGCAGCTTCGGGGCCTTAGGATATTCACCCCTCCACTTT.

The V gene is TRBV7-9, the J gene TRBJ1-3; D gene ambiguous. V lost 8 bases and J lost 2, with 4 bases in between. Germline V gene data show CDR1 as SEHNR and CDR2 as FQNEAQ (reference sequence). This CDR3 spans 11 amino acids. DNA of the CDR3: TGTGCCAGCGGTCCTGGAAACACCATATATTTT. Protein sequence: CASGPGNTIYF.